These T cell receptor beta chains were read from a single sample in a study of stem cell transplantation in POMP-related autoinflammatory disease. Produced via immunoSEQ multiplex PCR; TCRdb's table is partial and in-frame only. The sample lists 7,500 to 10,000 clones; about 90% were seen once. The sample here was CD8+ T cells from PBMCs, taken after stem cell transplantation. These receptor sequences come from a human patient with POMP-related autoinflammation and immune dysregulation (PRAID). T cells may partly derive from the graft donor. Both conserved end residues are part of each CDR3. The D gene is left open where the match is weak. Size is omitted from some rows. Given values are once, few, many or a class for expanded clones.

>TRBD2|TRBV27|.|TRBJ2-1
TGTGCCAGCAGTTTACGGGGGGACGTCTACAATGAGCAGTTCTTC
CASSLRGDVYNEQFF
>.|TRBV5-5|.|TRBJ2-1
TGTGCCAGCAGCTTAGACCCATACAATGAGCAGTTCTTC
CASSLDPYNEQFF
>.|TRBV13|once|TRBJ2-2
TGTGCCAGCAGTCCAGTTGGGGGCTTCACCGGGGAGCTGTTTTTT
CASSPVGGFTGELFF
>TRBD1|TRBV9|.|TRBJ2-1
TGTGCCAGCAGCGTACAGGGGACAGACTACAATGAGCAGTTCTTC
CASSVQGTDYNEQFF
>.|TRBV30|large|TRBJ2-7
TGTGCCTGGACCGAGGGCACATCCTACGAGCAGTACTTC
CAWTEGTSYEQYF
>TRBD2|TRBV4-1|.|TRBJ2-1
TGCGCCAGCAGCCAAGATGACGCGGGGGTATCCTACAATGAGCAGTTCTTC
CASSQDDAGVSYNEQFF
>.|TRBV27|.|TRBJ2-1
TGTGCCAGCGGGTTCTACAATGAGCAGTTCTTC
CASGFYNEQFF
>.|TRBV11-2|.|TRBJ2-5
TGTGCCAGCAGCTTAAACGGGGCCCGTTGGGCCCAGTACTTC
CASSLNGARWAQYF
>TRBD1|TRBV5-5|.|TRBJ2-7
TGTGCCAGCAGCTTCCCGGGACAGGGGTTCAGGGAGCAGTACTTC
CASSFPGQGFREQYF
>TRBD2|TRBV7-8|.|TRBJ2-2
TGTGCCAGCAGCTTTAGCGGGAGTTACACCGGGGAGCTGTTTTTT
CASSFSGSYTGELFF
>TRBD2|TRBV10-3|once|TRBJ2-1
TGTGCCATCAGTGACCCGGGACTAGCGGGAGGCTACAATGAGCAGTTCTTC
CAISDPGLAGGYNEQFF
>TRBD1|TRBV7-6|.|TRBJ2-5
TGTGCCAGCAGCTTAAACAGGGGGCTCCAAGAGACCCAGTACTTC
CASSLNRGLQETQYF
>TRBD1|TRBV5-5|.|TRBJ1-5
TGTGCCAGCAGCCCGGGCTCGGGACAGGGTTGGGGTTGGAGCAATCAGCCCCAGCATTTT
CASSPGSGQGWGWSNQPQHF
>.|TRBV27|once|TRBJ2-7
TGTGCCAGCAGTTTAGGGCCAGTCTTCTCCTACGAGCAGTACTTC
CASSLGPVFSYEQYF
>.|TRBV19|.|TRBJ2-1
TGTGCCAGTAGTATTGGCGGGGAGGACGTCTATGAGCAGTTCTTC
CASSIGGEDVYEQFF
>.|TRBV9|.|TRBJ1-5
TGTGCCAGCAGCGTAGGGGGGGATAGTCAGCCCCAGCATTTT
CASSVGGDSQPQHF
>TRBD1|TRBV6-5|.|TRBJ1-6
TGTGCCAGCAGTTCTGAGGACAGGGAGGGTTCACCCCTCCACTTT
CASSSEDREGSPLHF
>TRBD1|TRBV7-8|.|TRBJ1-1
TGTGCCAGCAGCTTCGGACAGGGTGAAGCTTTCTTT
CASSFGQGEAFF
>.|TRBV5-5|.|TRBJ2-1
TGTGCCAGCAGTTTCCCGGGCAACAATGAGCAGTTCTTC
CASSFPGNNEQFF
>.|TRBV7-2|once|TRBJ2-1
TGTGCCAGCAGCTTAGGAAGAGCCCCGGGCCTTAATGAGCAGTTCTTC
CASSLGRAPGLNEQFF
>.|TRBV6-6|.|TRBJ1-6
TGTGCCAGCAGTCCAGGACATCCCAGCTCCTATAATTCACCCCTCCACTTT
CASSPGHPSSYNSPLHF
>.|TRBV27|.|TRBJ2-3
TGTGCCAGCAGTTTATTGGCAGCGGGAGATACGCAGTATTTT
CASSLLAAGDTQYF
>TRBD1|TRBV24-1|.|TRBJ2-1
TGTGCCACCGAGGGACAGGGGCTCGACAATGAGCAGTTCTTC
CATEGQGLDNEQFF
>.|TRBV5-8|.|TRBJ1-1
TGTGCCAGCAGCAGGGTAAACGAAGCTTTCTTT
CASSRVNEAFF
>.|TRBV6-5|.|TRBJ2-1
TGTGCCAGCATGGGAGGGCGGGGGCATTACAATGAGCAGTTCTTC
CASMGGRGHYNEQFF
>.|TRBV7-9|.|TRBJ2-7
TGTGCCAGCAGCGTACAGGACTCCTACGAGCAGTACTTC
CASSVQDSYEQYF
>TRBD2|TRBV28|.|TRBJ2-1
TGTGCCAGCAGTTCGCCCGTACTAGCGGGAAGAAATGAGCAGTTCTTC
CASSSPVLAGRNEQFF
>TRBD2|TRBV14|.|TRBJ2-4
TGTGCCAGCAGCCCTGCGGGGGGGACTCAGTACTTC
CASSPAGGTQYF
>.|TRBV7-9|.|TRBJ2-7
TGTGCCAGCAGTAACCCCGGGACCTTCTACGAGCAGTACTTC
CASSNPGTFYEQYF
>TRBD2|TRBV6-2/TRBV6-3|.|TRBJ2-1
TGTGCCAGCAGTTACGGAAATAGCGGGGGGTCCTCCTACAATGAGCAGTTCTTC
CASSYGNSGGSSYNEQFF
>.|TRBV5-6|.|TRBJ2-1
TGTGCCAGCAGCTTGGGGAGTTCAAATGAGCAGTTCTTC
CASSLGSSNEQFF
>.|TRBV7-9|.|TRBJ1-2
TGTGCCAGCAACCCGCAGGGAGTAGTCGATGGCTACACCTTC
CASNPQGVVDGYTF
>.|TRBV14|.|TRBJ2-2
TGTGCCAGCAGCCTGGACTTAAACACCGGGGAGCTGTTTTTT
CASSLDLNTGELFF
>TRBD1|TRBV5-5|once|TRBJ1-1
TGTGCCAGCAGCTTCCCCGGGACAGGGGCAGCTTTCTTT
CASSFPGTGAAFF
>.|TRBV7-8|.|TRBJ2-7
TGTGCCAGCAGCCCGGACAGTCCCTTGTACTACGAGCAGTACTTC
CASSPDSPLYYEQYF
>TRBD1|TRBV10-2|.|TRBJ1-6
TGCGCCAGCAGTGAGCCCAGGACAGGGGGCCATAATTCACCCCTCCACTTT
CASSEPRTGGHNSPLHF
>.|TRBV19|.|TRBJ1-2
TGTGCCAGTAGTCCAGGTTTAGGGGCCTATGGCTACACCTTC
CASSPGLGAYGYTF
>.|TRBV10-3|.|TRBJ1-1
TGTGCCATCAGTGAGGCTGTAAGTGGCGGCACTGAAGCTTTCTTT
CAISEAVSGGTEAFF
>.|TRBV27|.|TRBJ2-3
TGTGCCAGCAGTTTAGGGGGGTTTAGCACAGATACGCAGTATTTT
CASSLGGFSTDTQYF
>TRBD2|TRBV9|.|TRBJ2-1
TGTGCCAGCAGCCCGTACGGCGGGAGAGACTACAATGAGCAGTTCTTC
CASSPYGGRDYNEQFF
>TRBD1|TRBV11-2|.|TRBJ2-7
TGTGCCAGCAGCTTAGGAGGACAGGGAAAACACGAGCAGTACTTC
CASSLGGQGKHEQYF
>.|TRBV4-1|.|TRBJ1-2
TGCGCCAGCAGCCAAGTGCCCAGGAGCCTCTATGGCTACACCTTC
CASSQVPRSLYGYTF
>TRBD1|TRBV5-1|once|TRBJ2-3
TGCGCCAGCAGCTTACTGACAGGGGGAATAGATACGCAGTATTTT
CASSLLTGGIDTQYF
>.|TRBV6-1|.|TRBJ1-2
TGTGCCAGCAGTGAAGAATTGGGGATAAGACGGAACTATGGCTACACCTTC
CASSEELGIRRNYGYTF
>.|TRBV28|.|TRBJ2-3
TGTGCCAGCAGTCGACAGTCCACCCTCACAGATACGCAGTATTTT
CASSRQSTLTDTQYF
>.|TRBV11-2|.|TRBJ1-1
TGTGCCAGCAGCCCGGCCCCTTGGCAGGTTAATTTGAACACTGAAGCTTTCTTT
CASSPAPWQVNLNTEAFF
>.|TRBV4-1|.|TRBJ2-1
TGCGCCAGCAGCCAAGTTAGCGCTGTATCCTACAATGAGCAGTTCTTC
CASSQVSAVSYNEQFF
>.|TRBV5-5|once|TRBJ1-3
TGTGCCAGCAGTTACCCGGGAGCCGGAAACACCATATATTTT
CASSYPGAGNTIYF
>.|TRBV27|once|TRBJ1-5
TGTGCCAGCAGTTTAGGTAGCAATCAGCCCCAGCATTTT
CASSLGSNQPQHF
>.|TRBV4-1|large|TRBJ2-5
TGCGCCAGCAGCCAAGGCCCCGGGACCGCCATCCAGACCCAGTACTTC
CASSQGPGTAIQTQYF
>.|TRBV4-1|.|TRBJ1-5
TGCGCCAGCAGCCAAGTTTTGGGGCCGGTGCAGCCCCAGCATTTT
CASSQVLGPVQPQHF
>TRBD1|TRBV30|few|TRBJ1-2
TGTGCCTGGAGTTCAGGACAGGGTCGATGGTTTGGCTACACCTTC
CAWSSGQGRWFGYTF
>.|TRBV6-5|.|TRBJ2-1
TGTGCCAGCAGTTACGGGTGGGAAGATGAGCAGTTCTTC
CASSYGWEDEQFF